In its sample, the clone carrying this T cell receptor (beta chain) was seen a few times. Its antigen is currently unknown. There are 16 residues in the CDR3. V lost 3 bases to trimming and J lost 2 bases; unmatched junction nucleotides: 7. The authors prepared the TCRbeta library with unique molecular identifiers. One entry per CDR3 protein, called by TCRdb with MiXCR from the PCR reads. The table lists around 580,000 distinct CDR3 sequences, more than 20% of them singletons, with about a third in the top ten. This record comes from a study of T-cell reconstitution after alpha-beta-depleted transplantation in children. Findings and caveats of the study: Newly generated T cells supplied most T-cell counts and diversity one year post-transplant. Surviving recipient T cells and thymic progenitors produced the high day-60 TCRbeta diversity seen in some patients. By about two months after transplant, alpha-beta T cells reportedly arose from several hundred graft clones that had expanded.

This chain joins TRBV12-3 or TRBV12-4 and TRBJ2-5, with 9 bases that match TRBD2. This TCR was recovered from a boy in the first two years of life with Wiskott-Aldrich syndrome, due to receive a stem cell transplant. Material: PBMCs, obtained before TCRalphabeta/CD19-depleted stem cell transplant. CDR3 sequence: CASSFPLAGGQETQYF. CDR3 DNA: TGTGCCAGCAGTTTCCCCCTGGCGGGAGGGCAAGAGACCCAGTACTTC.